A single sample is the source of the 19 T cell receptor beta chains below, sequenced in a study of T cells in Graves' hyperthyroidism and ophthalmopathy. RNA transcripts provided the source from which TCR beta CDR3 regions were amplified. An initial round of RT-PCR targeting the TCR CDR3 relied on the HTBI primer set. Each CDR3 protein is one row after TCRdb ran MiXCR on the multiplex PCR reads. In the table there are roughly 600,000 distinct CDR3 sequences, roughly 14% of which are singletons. Sequenced: blood. These receptors were obtained from a woman aged 45-60 years with Graves' ophthalmopathy.

This clonotype occurred many times. V and J are TRBV7-9 and TRBJ1-6, with unresolved D. The germline V gene has CDR1 SEHNR and CDR2 FQNEAQ (reference sequence). The CDR3 loop spans 13 amino acids. Trimming took off 1 base at V and 7 bases at J, with 5 bases between the two ends. The CDR3 DNA reads as TGTGCCAGCAGCTTAGACCGAAATTCACCCCTCCACTTT. It translates to CASSLDRNSPLHF.

The rearrangement links TRBV29-1 to TRBJ1-2, with 9 bases that match TRBD1. The V gene end was trimmed by 7 bases and the J gene end by 3 bases; junction bases not matched to a gene: 3. Per the germline V gene, CDR1 is SQVTM and CDR2 is ANQGSEA. The CDR3 extends over 12 amino acids. DNA of the CDR3: TGCAGCGGGCGGACAGGGGACTATGGCTACACCTTC. Translation gives CSGRTGDYGYTF.

This clonotype was detected many times. The rearrangement links TRBV27 to TRBJ2-5; TRBD1 is a possible D gene (7 bases). The V and J ends lost 0 bases and 3 bases respectively, with 11 bases between them. Germline CDR1 reads MNHEY; CDR2 reads SMNVEV (reference sequence). The CDR3 has 15 residues. The CDR3 loop reads CASSLSAGGKETQYF. DNA of the CDR3: TGTGCCAGCAGTTTATCTGCAGGGGGGAAAGAGACCCAGTACTTC.

This clonotype occurred many times. This chain links TRBV18 with TRBJ1-1; 8 nucleotides line up with TRBD1. This CDR3 has 14 residues. Trimming took 5 bases from V and 2 from J; bases not matched to a gene: 4. Germline-derived CDR1 and CDR2 are KGHSH and LQKENI. CDR3 protein: CASSEGQANTEAFF. CDR3 nucleotides: TGTGCCAGCTCAGAGGGACAGGCTAACACTGAAGCTTTCTTT.

This clonotype was found many times. The V gene is TRBV24-1, the J gene TRBJ2-1; D tentatively reads TRBD1 or TRBD2 (5 bases each). Germline lookup yields CDR1 KGHDR and CDR2 SFDVKD. This CDR3 is built from 15 residues. V lost 7 bases to trimming and J lost 3 bases, with 15 bases between them. CDR3 DNA sequence: TGTGCCACCAGCCCGGGGACCCGGGTCTACAATGAGCAGTTCTTC. This translates into CATSPGTRVYNEQFF.

This clonotype was counted between two and nine times. The V call is TRBV12-3 or TRBV12-4, the J call TRBJ2-7, with 7 bases aligning to TRBD2. The CDR3 consists of 14 residues. Trimming at V came to 3 bases and at J to 6 bases, leaving 8 bases not matched to a gene. The CDR3 sequence: CASSLRERVPEQYF. The CDR3 region has the DNA TGTGCCAGCAGTTTGCGGGAGAGGGTCCCCGAGCAGTACTTC.

The CDR3 nucleotides read TGTGCCAGCAGCTTATACGGTCGCAGGGTAATTCGAAATGAGCAGTTCTTC. It encodes CASSLYGRRVIRNEQFF. The V and J genes are TRBV7-2 and TRBJ2-1; D is perhaps TRBD1 (5 bases). Germline CDR1 and CDR2: SGHTA and FQGNSA. V lost 2 bases and J 7 bases, leaving 21 bases between the germline ends. CDR3 length: 17 residues.

This clonotype was found many times. The chain joins TRBV30 to TRBJ1-2, with TRBD1 matching over 9 bases. Germline loops: CDR1 GTSNPN, CDR2 SVGIG (reference sequence). The CDR3 covers 13 residues. V was clipped by 0 bases and J by 7 bases; unmatched bases: 3. As DNA, the CDR3 is TGTGCCTGGAGTGTACAGGGGGCTGGTGGCTACACCTTC. This codes for CAWSVQGAGGYTF.

The chain carries TRBV5-6 and TRBJ2-7; D unresolved. V lost 3 bases and J 0 bases, leaving 10 bases between the germline ends. Germline loops: CDR1 SGHDT, CDR2 YYEEEE. This CDR3 has 14 amino acids. Here the CDR3 DNA reads TGTGCCAGCAGCTCATACCAGAGCTCCTACGAGCAGTACTTC. Translating it yields CASSSYQSSYEQYF.

The chain has TRBV2 and TRBJ2-5, with 8 bases fitting TRBD1. Germline V gene lookup returns CDR1 SNHLY and CDR2 FYNNEI. The CDR3 contains 16 residues. V shed 5 bases, J shed 1 base, and the junction held 9 bases outside the gene matches. In nucleotides, the CDR3 is TGTGCCAGCAGTCCCCGGCGGGACAGGAGCCAAGAGACCCAGTACTTC. The encoded protein is CASSPRRDRSQETQYF.

This clonotype was counted at least ten times. The rearrangement links TRBV6-1 to TRBJ2-5; 8 bases line up with TRBD2. This CDR3 region has 14 residues. Trimming took 5 bases from V and 2 from J; bases not matched to a gene: 4. Germline CDR1 is MNHNS and CDR2 is SASEGT. DNA for the CDR3: TGTGCCAGCAGTTTAGCGGGAACTCAAGAGACCCAGTACTTC. Protein: CASSLAGTQETQYF.

This clonotype was found many times. The rearrangement uses TRBV3-1 and TRBJ1-1; the D gene is possibly TRBD1 (5 bases). Germline CDR1 and CDR2: LGHDT and YNNKEL (reference sequence). V was trimmed by 1 base and J by 3 bases, leaving 9 bases between them. This CDR3 has 14 residues. CDR3 DNA sequence: TGTGCCAGCAGCCAAGTTGCCAGGGACACTGAAGCTTTCTTT. The encoded protein is CASSQVARDTEAFF.

This clonotype was counted ten times or more. The chain combines TRBV6-2 or TRBV6-3 with TRBJ2-1; TRBD2 matches at 8 bases. Germline-derived CDR1 and CDR2 are MNHEY and SVGEGT. J gave up 4 bases and V 0 bases, and 2 bases lay outside the gene matches. The CDR3 loop spans 15 amino acids. The CDR3 loop reads CASSYSASGYNEQFF. CDR3 nucleotides: TGTGCCAGCAGTTACTCAGCTAGCGGGTACAATGAGCAGTTCTTC.

This clonotype was seen repeatedly, ten times or more. This chain connects TRBV6-1 to TRBJ2-1; no definite D call. The germline V and J ends were trimmed by 6 bases and 2 bases, with 14 bases remaining between them. CDR3 size: 15 residues. Germline CDR1 is MNHNS and CDR2 is SASEGT. CDR3 in amino acids: CASRPTGAPYNEQFF. CDR3 DNA sequence: TGTGCCAGCAGACCTACCGGTGCCCCCTACAATGAGCAGTTCTTC.

This clonotype has ten or more counts. The chain carries TRBV20-1 and TRBJ2-3; 12 bases map to TRBD2. The V and J ends lost 5 bases and 0 bases, in that order; junction bases with no gene match: 3. Germline V CDR1 and CDR2: DFQATT, SNEGSKA (reference sequence). The CDR3 sequence is 15 residues long. In nucleotides, the CDR3 is TGCAGTGCTGGGACTAGCGGGTATAGCACAGATACGCAGTATTTT. Translating gives CSAGTSGYSTDTQYF.

This clonotype occurred many times. This sequence joins TRBV7-2 and TRBJ2-3; TRBD2 agrees at 10 bases. The CDR3 is 15 residues long. The ends lost 5 bases at V and 4 bases at J; junction bases unmatched: 6. Germline V gives CDR1 SGHTA, CDR2 FQGNSA. The CDR3 protein is CASSPPSGSSDTQYF. The CDR3 DNA sequence: TGTGCCAGCAGCCCGCCTAGCGGGAGTTCAGATACGCAGTATTTT.

This clonotype was observed many times. The chain uses TRBV7-8 and TRBJ2-3; 11 bases fit TRBD1. CDR1 is SGHVS and CDR2 is FQNEAQ in the germline V gene. The CDR3 covers 16 residues. Losses at the gene ends were 5 bases for V and 6 bases for J; bases not matched to a gene: 10. CDR3 loop: CASSTRDRGFMDTQYF. CDR3 sequence (DNA): TGTGCCAGCAGCACCCGGGACAGGGGGTTTATGGATACGCAGTATTTT.

The chain couples TRBV7-9 to TRBJ2-3; D is undetermined. Per the germline V gene, CDR1 is SEHNR and CDR2 is FQNEAQ (reference sequence). Trimming stripped 7 bases from V and 6 bases from J, with 11 bases between. This CDR3 region has 12 residues. The CDR3 coding sequence is TGTGCCAGCAACTCAGGTTTGGATACGCAGTATTTT. Amino acid sequence: CASNSGLDTQYF.

This clonotype was observed many times. This sequence joins TRBV9 and TRBJ2-1; D is perhaps TRBD2 (6 bases). V was pared by 2 bases and J by 3 bases, with 12 bases between. This CDR3 contains 15 residues. Germline-derived CDR1 and CDR2 are SGDLS and YYNGEE. The CDR3 nucleotides are TGTGCCAGCAGCGTGAGTGGCGGGATCTACAATGAGCAGTTCTTC. It specifies CASSVSGGIYNEQFF.